This T cell receptor (beta chain) was documented in a study of CD8 T cells in Susac syndrome. Trimming removed 3 bases from V and 0 bases from J, with 15 bases in between. Germline V gene sequence: CDR1 SGDLS, CDR2 YYNGEE. The CDR3 covers 17 residues. Random hexamers were used to reverse transcribe an amount of about 0.45 to 1 ug RNA. It was immunoSEQ multiplex PCR that amplified TCR beta CDR3 across 54 Vbeta and 13 Jbeta. TCRdb recomputed calls from the immunoSEQ multiplex PCR reads with MiXCR, one row per CDR3 protein. The table records 150,000 to 200,000 distinct CDR3 sequences, 93% of them present only once. TEMRA cells were enriched by FACS, while CD8+ and CD4+ T cells were obtained through a negative isolation that was performed magnetically.

This TCR was sampled from a human donor in good health. Sequenced input: CD4+ T cells from PBMCs. The chain is built from TRBV9 and TRBJ2-2; no firm D call. CDR3 sequence reads: CASSATVFTSNTGELFF. For the CDR3, the DNA is TGTGCCAGCAGCGCGACGGTCTTCACTTCGAACACCGGGGAGCTGTTTTTT. The full variable domain, with the rest looked up from reference TRBV9 and TRBJ2-2, is DSGVTQTPKHLITATGQRVTLRCSPRSGDLSVYWYQQSLDQGLQFLIQYYNGEERAKGNILERFSAQQFPDLHSELNLSSLELGDSALYFCASSATVFTSNTGELFFGEGSRLTVL.